The 16 T cell receptor beta chains in this list originate from one sample, sequenced in a study of blood T cells in healthy people across ages. A second PCR of about 7 to 12 cycles used a sample-barcoded 5' primer and a J-beta primer mix. TCRdb ran MiXCR on the 5' RACE reads and lists one entry per CDR3 protein. The data hold approximately 800,000 distinct CDR3 sequences, with more than 50% observed a single time. The sample consisted of blood. These TCRs come from a man aged 40-55 years in good health.

The V and J genes are TRBV3-1 and TRBJ2-1; D remains ambiguous. This CDR3 region has 17 residues. The germline V and J ends were trimmed by 0 bases and 4 bases, with 16 bases remaining between them. The germline V gene encodes CDR1 LGHDT and CDR2 YNNKEL (reference sequence). The CDR3 loop reads CASSQDPWADLYNEQFF. In DNA, the CDR3 is TGTGCCAGCAGCCAAGATCCTTGGGCGGATTTATACAATGAGCAGTTCTTC.

This clonotype was found many times. This rearrangement joins TRBV20-1 to TRBJ2-1, with D perhaps matching TRBD2 (6 bases). Trimming stripped 5 bases from V and 6 bases from J, with 32 bases between. This CDR3 spans 19 amino acids. Germline lookup yields CDR1 DFQATT and CDR2 SNEGSKA (reference sequence). The CDR3 is CSAPLFKAGTVDPPNEQFF. The CDR3 DNA follows: TGCAGTGCTCCGCTCTTTAAAGCGGGCACAGTCGACCCTCCCAATGAGCAGTTCTTC.

The chain joins TRBV7-9 to TRBJ2-1, with D perhaps assigned TRBD1 or TRBD2 (5 bases each). V lost 5 bases to trimming and J lost 4 bases, with 21 bases between them. The CDR3 extends over 17 amino acids. Germline CDR1 and CDR2: SEHNR and FQNEAQ (reference sequence). Here the CDR3 reads CASSPVIRDRRYNEQFF. CDR3 coding DNA: TGTGCCAGCAGCCCCGTAATCCGGGACCGAAGATACAATGAGCAGTTCTTC.

The rearrangement uses TRBV15 and TRBJ2-4, with TRBD2 as a possible D gene (6 bases). The J call is in doubt because the DNA end fits TRBJ2-7 better. Germline assignment: CDR1 LNHNV and CDR2 YYDKDF (reference sequence). CDR3 length: 16 amino acids. CDR3 protein: CATSRVVGSGTYEQYF. CDR3 bases: TGTGCCACCAGCAGAGTTGTAGGTAGCGGCACCTACGAGCAGTACTTC.

V is TRBV28 and J is TRBJ2-3; D assignment may be TRBD1 or TRBD2 (6 bases each). V was clipped by 6 bases and J by 3 bases, with 19 bases between them. Germline CDR1 reads MDHEN; CDR2 reads SYDVKM. The CDR3 runs to 16 residues. This CDR3 is CASRNPGASVTDTQYF. Here the CDR3 DNA reads TGTGCCAGCAGAAACCCGGGGGCTAGCGTTACAGATACGCAGTATTTT.

The rearrangement uses TRBV4-2 and TRBJ2-7; tentative D call: TRBD2 (6 bases). This CDR3 contains 14 residues. V dropped 4 bases and J dropped 6 bases, with 16 bases sitting between them. CDR1 and CDR2 (germline): LGHNA, YNFKEQ. Here the CDR3 DNA reads TGTGCCAGCAGCCCCACAGCGGGCTCCGTCGAGCAGTACTTC. This translates into CASSPTAGSVEQYF.

Regarding this clonotype: A read error may account for a junction end that differs from germline. The V call is TRBV5-6, the J call TRBJ2-4, with D unresolved. CDR3 length equals 15 residues. Germline V CDR1 and CDR2: SGHDT, YYEEEE. As DNA, the CDR3 is TGTGTCAGCAGCTTGGACCCTCGGGCCAAAAACATTCAGTACTTC. This encodes CVSSLDPRAKNIQYF.

This clonotype came up a few times. This chain connects TRBV6-5 to TRBJ2-4; D tentatively fits TRBD1 or TRBD2 (6 bases each). The V gene's germline CDR1 is MNHEY and CDR2 SVGAGI. This CDR3 contains 15 residues. V was shortened by 2 bases and J by 8 bases, with 16 bases between the two germline ends. The CDR3 DNA sequence: TGTGCCAGCAGTTACCGACCCGGGGGCCAGGACATTCAGTACTTC. The encoded protein is CASSYRPGGQDIQYF.

The rearrangement links TRBV27 to TRBJ2-7, with D maybe TRBD1 (6 bases). The J call may not be correct, given that the DNA end is closer to TRBJ2-5. Germline lookup yields CDR1 MNHEY and CDR2 SMNVEV (reference sequence). CDR3 length: 12 residues. CDR3 sequence reads: CASRTGLETQYF. CDR3 DNA: TGTGCCAGCAGAACAGGGCTAGAGACCCAGTACTTC.

The V call is TRBV11-2, the J call TRBJ1-2; 9 bases are a match to TRBD1. The CDR3 length is 16 residues. V gave up 5 bases and J gave up 9 bases; unmatched junction bases: 16. Germline V lookup: CDR1 SGHAT, CDR2 FQNNGV. CDR3 sequence: CASSALVGGTGSRYTF. In DNA form, the CDR3 reads TGTGCCAGCAGCGCGCTCGTAGGCGGGACAGGGTCGCGCTACACCTTC.

This clonotype was picked up a small number of times. The chain links TRBV27 to TRBJ2-6; 8 bases are shared with TRBD1. The germline V gene has CDR1 MNHEY and CDR2 SMNVEV (reference sequence). The CDR3 is 22 residues long. The ends lost 2 bases at V and 0 bases at J; junction bases unmatched: 18. The CDR3 loop reads CASSLDSTTGDMFFSGANVLTF. CDR3 DNA: TGTGCCAGCAGTTTAGATTCAACGACAGGGGATATGTTCTTCTCTGGGGCCAACGTCCTGACTTTC.

This clonotype was detected only once. V usage is TRBV18 and J usage is TRBJ1-4; 9 bases map to TRBD1. The junction had 1 base not matched to a gene; V was cut back by 0 bases and J by 5 bases. The germline V gene encodes CDR1 KGHSH and CDR2 LQKENI. The CDR3 consists of 15 residues. In nucleotides, the CDR3 is TGTGCCAGCTCACCACCGACAGGGGGGAATGAAAAACTGTTTTTT. Translating it yields CASSPPTGGNEKLFF.

The V and J genes are TRBV11-2 and TRBJ2-7; TRBD2 agrees at 12 bases. J was trimmed by 7 bases and V by 6 bases; bases with no gene match: 10. The germline CDR1 and CDR2 sequences are SGHAT and FQNNGV. The CDR3 has 15 amino acids. CDR3: CASSRLAGEGHEQYF. The DNA of the CDR3 is TGTGCCAGCAGTCGACTAGCGGGAGAGGGTCATGAGCAGTACTTC. Looking up the rest from reference TRBV11-2 and TRBJ2-7 gives the full variable domain: EAGVAQSPRYKIIEKRQSVAFWCNPISGHATLYWYQQILGQGPKLLIQFQNNGVVDDSQLPKDRFSAERLKGVDSTLKIQPAKLEDSAVYLCASSRLAGEGHEQYFGPGTRLTVT.

As regards this clonotype: A much larger clone lies a single base off, so this may be a read error. The chain links TRBV21-1 to TRBJ2-7. TRBV21-1 is marked as a pseudogene. The CDR3 has 11 amino acids. CDR3 coding DNA: TGTGCCAGCAGCAAAGGCTACGAGCAGTACTTC. Translating gives CASSKGYEQYF.

This clonotype was counted only a few times. The chain has TRBV27 and TRBJ1-2, with TRBD1 matching over 10 bases. The CDR3 has 14 residues. The V gene end was trimmed by 9 bases and the J gene end by 8 bases; junction bases not matched to a gene: 12. Germline CDR1 reads MNHEY; CDR2 reads SMNVEV (reference sequence). Here the CDR3 DNA reads TGTGCCAGTAAGACAGGGGGCGGTGTATTGGGCTACACCTTC. Translated: CASKTGGGVLGYTF.

The chain recombines TRBV12-3 or TRBV12-4 with TRBJ2-1; tentatively, D is TRBD2 (5 bases). Trimming cost V 1 base and J 1 base, with 8 bases left between them. This CDR3 spans 15 amino acids. CDR3 DNA: TGTGCCAGCAGTTTAGGGGAGACGTCCTACAATGAGCAGTTCTTC. Its protein is CASSLGETSYNEQFF.